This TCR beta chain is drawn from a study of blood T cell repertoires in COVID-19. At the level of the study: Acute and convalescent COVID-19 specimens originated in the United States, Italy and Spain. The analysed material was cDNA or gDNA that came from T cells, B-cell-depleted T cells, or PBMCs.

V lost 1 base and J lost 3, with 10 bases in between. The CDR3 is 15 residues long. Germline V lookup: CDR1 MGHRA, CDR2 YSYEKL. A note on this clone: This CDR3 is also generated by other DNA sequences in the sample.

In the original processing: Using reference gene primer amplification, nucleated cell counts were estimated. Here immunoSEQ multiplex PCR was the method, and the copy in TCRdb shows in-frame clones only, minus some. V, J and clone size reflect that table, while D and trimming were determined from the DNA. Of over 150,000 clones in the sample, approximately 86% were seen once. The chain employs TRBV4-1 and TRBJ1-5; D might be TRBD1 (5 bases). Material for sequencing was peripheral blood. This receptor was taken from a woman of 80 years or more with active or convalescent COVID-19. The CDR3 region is CASSQVDSYNQPQHF. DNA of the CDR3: TGCGCCAGCAGCCAAGTTGACAGTTACAATCAGCCCCAGCATTTT.